The present entry profiles one TCR beta chain with its context. There are 14 residues in the CDR3. Germline assignment: CDR1 LNHDA and CDR2 SQIVND (reference sequence). V dropped 7 bases and J dropped 7; count of bases not matched to a gene: 9. Some clones are missing from TCRdb's copy, which holds only in-frame ones; the method was immunoSEQ multiplex PCR. The top ten hold around 3.3% of the sample, which has about 120,000 clones, approximately 88% seen once. The data originate from a study of control samples from healthy donors and cancer patients. The gene calls are TRBV19 and TRBJ2-1; 8 bases line up with TRBD1. The sequence came from a man aged 35-49 years in good health. The sequencing input was blood. The CDR3 DNA sequence: TGTGCCAGTACGGACAGGGAACGACCGAATGAGCAGTTCTTC. It encodes CASTDRERPNEQFF. Full variable domain (missing parts from reference TRBV19 and TRBJ2-1): DGGITQSPKYLFRKEGQNVTLSCEQNLNHDAMYWYRQDPGQGLRLIYYSQIVNDFQKGDIAEGYSVSREKKESFPLTVTSAQKNPTAFYLCASTDRERPNEQFFGPGTRLTVL.